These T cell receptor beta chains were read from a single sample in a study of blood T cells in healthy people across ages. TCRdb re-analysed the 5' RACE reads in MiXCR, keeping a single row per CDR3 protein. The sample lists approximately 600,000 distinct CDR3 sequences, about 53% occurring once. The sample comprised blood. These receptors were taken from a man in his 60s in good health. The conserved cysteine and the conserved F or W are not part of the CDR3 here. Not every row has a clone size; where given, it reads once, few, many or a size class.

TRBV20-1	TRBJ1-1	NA	RAQGAEAF
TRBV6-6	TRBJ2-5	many	ASSPGPPGGTQY
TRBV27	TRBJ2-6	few	ASSLSPGGGSSYSGANVLT
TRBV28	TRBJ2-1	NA	ASSLWGNEQF
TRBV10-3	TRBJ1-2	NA	AISVQDRGYGYT
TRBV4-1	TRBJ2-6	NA	ASSALGQADSGANVLT
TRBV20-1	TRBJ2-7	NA	SAPWSYEQY
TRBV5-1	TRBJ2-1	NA	ASRLSGEYNEQF
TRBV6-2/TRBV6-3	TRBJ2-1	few	ASRHASGSYNEQF
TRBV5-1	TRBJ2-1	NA	ASSLADSYNEQF
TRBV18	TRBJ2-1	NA	ASSPIGTGFGNEQF
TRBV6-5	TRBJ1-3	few	ASSSPGGNTIY
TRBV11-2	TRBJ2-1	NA	ASSRRAGPYNEQF
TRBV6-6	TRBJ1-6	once	ASTQTGWNSPLH
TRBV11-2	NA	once	ASRKVAGGKETQY
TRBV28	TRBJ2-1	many	ASTSGGAYNEQF
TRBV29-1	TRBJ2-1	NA	SVAERVGSYNEQF
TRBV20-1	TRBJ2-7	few	SARGNGDGPYEQY
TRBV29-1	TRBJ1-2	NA	SVEFPYGYT
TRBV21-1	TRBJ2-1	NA	ASSKGGGQPNEQF
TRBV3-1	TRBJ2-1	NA	ASSPLAGEEF
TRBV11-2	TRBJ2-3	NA	ASSPTSPSTDTQY
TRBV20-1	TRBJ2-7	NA	SAMSPGQKSYEQY
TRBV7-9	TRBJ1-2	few	ASSPRTGGYT
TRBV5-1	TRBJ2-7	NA	ASSSAGREGTYEQY
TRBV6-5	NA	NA	ASSKGTLRETQY
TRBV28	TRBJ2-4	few	ASSSPQVRGQLY
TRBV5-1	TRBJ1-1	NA	ASSSQRLNTEAF
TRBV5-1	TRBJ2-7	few	ASSPGTPSYEQY
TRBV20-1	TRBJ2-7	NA	SASRTGGTDSYEQY
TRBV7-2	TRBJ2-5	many	ASRLAETQY
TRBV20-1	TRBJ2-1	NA	SASGAHSREQF
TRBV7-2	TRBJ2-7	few	ASGGGDHYEQY
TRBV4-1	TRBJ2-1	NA	ASSQDWGEGKF
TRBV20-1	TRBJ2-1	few	SAREFTEGQF
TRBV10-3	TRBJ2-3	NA	AISVRGAEDTQY
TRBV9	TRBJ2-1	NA	ASSVAGALQSYEQF
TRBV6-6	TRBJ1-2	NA	ASSKRTDNYGYT
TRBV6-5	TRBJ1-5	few	ASSPLGGGQPQH
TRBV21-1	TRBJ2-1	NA	ASSKEGAGGPRLYNEQF
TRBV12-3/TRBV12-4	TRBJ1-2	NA	ASSSGTGGNYGYT
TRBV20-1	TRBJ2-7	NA	SAKRLATYEQY
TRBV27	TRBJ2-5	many	ASSSLYQETQY
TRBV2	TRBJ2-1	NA	ASSDRGTHEQF
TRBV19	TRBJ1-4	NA	ASRKTYEKLF
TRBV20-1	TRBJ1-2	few	SAQQGINYGYT
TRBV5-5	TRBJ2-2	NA	ASSWGTVNTGELF
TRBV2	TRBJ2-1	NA	ASSGMSSGVYNEQF
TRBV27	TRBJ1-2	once	ASNFKPGQGDGYT
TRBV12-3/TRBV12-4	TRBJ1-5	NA	ASSPDRALPH
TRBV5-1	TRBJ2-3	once	ASSLLAGLQADTQY
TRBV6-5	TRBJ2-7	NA	ASSYSTLSYEQY
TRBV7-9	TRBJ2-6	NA	ASSPTGARSGANVLT
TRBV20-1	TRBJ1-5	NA	SASLRPRDTSNQPQH
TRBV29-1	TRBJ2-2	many	SVGTGANTGELF